The TCR beta chain under discussion was sequenced for a study of T cell changes during pregnancy in multiple sclerosis. This clone showed up just once. This table comes from immunoSEQ multiplex PCR, and its TCRdb copy is limited to in-frame clones, with some not included. Here the sample spans tens of thousands of clones, 85% to 95% being singletons. V lost 4 bases and J lost 5; bases outside the gene matches: 6. CDR1 and CDR2 (germline): LNHDA, SQIVND (reference sequence). This CDR3 contains 16 residues. The J gene is TRBJ2-7, the V gene TRBV19, with 15 nucleotides matching TRBD2. The TCR was taken from a female donor in good health, enrolled as a control in a pregnancy study. Sequencing used peripheral blood, obtained in the third trimester of pregnancy. The CDR3 DNA reads TGTGCCAGTAGTAGAGGACTAGCGGGGGGGAGGGACGAGCAGTACTTC. Its translation: CASSRGLAGGRDEQYF. Supplemented by reference TRBV19 and TRBJ2-7, the full variable domain reads DGGITQSPKYLFRKEGQNVTLSCEQNLNHDAMYWYRQDPGQGLRLIYYSQIVNDFQKGDIAEGYSVSREKKESFPLTVTSAQKNPTAFYLCASSRGLAGGRDEQYFGPGTRLTVT.